Each of the 25 T cell receptor beta chains below was sequenced from the same sample in a study of graft-versus-host responses after intestinal transplantation. This table comes from immunoSEQ multiplex PCR, and its TCRdb copy is limited to in-frame clones, with some not included. The sample includes approximately 99,000 clones, 91% seen only once; the top ten take roughly 0.2%. Their antigens remain unidentified. The sequences come from unstimulated CD4+ T cells sorted from spleen or lymph node cells, collected before transplant. All receptors derive from a human donor who was the organ donor for an intestinal transplant.

The chain links TRBV11-2 to TRBJ2-7, with D possibly matching TRBD2 (5 bases). Per germline, CDR1 SGHAT and CDR2 FQNNGV. V lost 5 bases to trimming and J lost 6 bases, with 8 bases between them. The CDR3 runs to 11 residues. The CDR3 bases are TGTGCCAGCAGCGCCCTAGCCGAGCAGTACTTC. The encoded protein is CASSALAEQYF.

This clone was detected only once. V usage is TRBV7-2 and J usage is TRBJ1-3; D is undetermined. CDR1 is SGHTA and CDR2 is FQGNSA in the germline V gene. This CDR3 comprises 18 residues. V shed 1 base and J shed 0 bases, with 16 bases lying between them. CDR3 in amino acids: CASSLVRISPSSGNTIYF. CDR3 DNA: TGTGCCAGCAGCTTAGTCCGTATCTCTCCGAGCTCTGGAAACACCATATATTTT. The full variable domain, its missing parts supplied by reference TRBV7-2 and TRBJ1-3, is GAGVSQSPSNKVTEKGKDVELRCDPISGHTALYWYRQSLGQGLEFLIYFQGNSAPDKSGLPSDRFSAERTGGSVSTLTIQRTQQEDSAVYLCASSLVRISPSSGNTIYFGEGSWLTVV.

The chain links TRBV5-1 to TRBJ2-3; 8 nucleotides agree with TRBD1. Trimming removed 1 base from V and 3 bases from J; junction bases left unmatched: 7. This CDR3 comprises 16 residues. Germline CDR1 reads SGHRS; CDR2 reads YFSETQ. CDR3 protein: CASSLFGQGTTDTQYF. The CDR3 DNA reads TGCGCCAGCAGCTTGTTTGGACAGGGAACTACAGATACGCAGTATTTT.

The chain has TRBV28 and TRBJ2-5; 8 bases map to TRBD2. The CDR3 length is 18 residues. V shed 2 bases, J shed 0 bases, and the junction held 11 bases outside the gene matches. From germline, CDR1 is MDHEN and CDR2 SYDVKM. This CDR3 reads CASSLAGWGLDNQETQYF. The CDR3 region has the DNA TGTGCCAGCAGTTTAGCCGGGTGGGGACTAGATAACCAAGAGACCCAGTACTTC. The whole variable domain, filled in from reference TRBV28 and TRBJ2-5, reads DVKVTQSSRYLVKRTGEKVFLECVQDMDHENMFWYRQDPGLGLRLIYFSYDVKMKEKGDIPEGYSVSREKKERFSLILESASTNQTSMYLCASSLAGWGLDNQETQYFGPGTRLLVL.

V usage is TRBV7-2 and J usage is TRBJ2-5; a possible D gene is TRBD2 (5 bases). The DNA end lines up better with TRBJ2-7; the J call may be wrong. CDR1 is SGHTA and CDR2 is FQGNSA in the germline V gene. CDR3 length: 12 amino acids. For the CDR3, the DNA is TGTGCCAGCAGCTCCTCGGGGTACGAGCAGTACTTC. Translated: CASSSSGYEQYF.

The chain recombines TRBV5-1 with TRBJ1-2; TRBD1 matches 9 bases. The CDR3 length is 15 residues. V trimming: 0 bases; J trimming: 4 bases; junction bases outside the gene matches: 4. The germline CDR1 and CDR2 sequences are SGHRS and YFSETQ. CDR3 loop: CASSLDTGQGYGYTF. The CDR3, as DNA: TGCGCCAGCAGCTTGGATACGGGACAGGGCTATGGCTACACCTTC.

The V call is TRBV27, the J call TRBJ2-7; D might be TRBD1 (6 bases). V lost 5 bases, J lost 3 bases, and 11 bases lay in between. Germline CDR1 reads MNHEY; CDR2 reads SMNVEV (reference sequence). The CDR3 totals 13 residues. The CDR3 is CASSKQGYYEQYF. The CDR3 coding sequence is TGTGCCAGCAGTAAACAGGGATACTACGAGCAGTACTTC.

This rearrangement joins TRBV5-4 to TRBJ2-4; 8 bases match TRBD2. V lost 2 bases and J lost 0; bases outside the gene matches: 7. The CDR3 consists of 17 residues. CDR1 and CDR2 from the germline V gene are SGHNT and YYREEE (reference sequence). CDR3 in amino acids: CASSFRAGDLAKNIQYF. CDR3 nucleotide sequence: TGTGCCAGCAGCTTTCGAGCGGGGGATCTAGCCAAAAACATTCAGTACTTC.

This chain links TRBV19 with TRBJ2-7, with a possible D match to TRBD1 (5 bases). The CDR3 extends over 14 amino acids. Germline V gene sequence: CDR1 LNHDA, CDR2 SQIVND (reference sequence). Trimming shortened V by 8 bases and J by 3 bases, and 17 bases separated the two germline ends. CDR3 in amino acids: CASSPSGSLYEQYF. DNA of the CDR3: TGTGCCAGTTCACCATCAGGGTCTCTCTACGAGCAGTACTTC.

The CDR3 loop is CASSVGTGGTNEKLFF. The DNA for the CDR3 is TGTGCCAGCAGCGTAGGGACAGGGGGGACTAATGAAAAACTGTTTTTT. This chain connects TRBV9 to TRBJ1-4; TRBD1 aligns across 10 bases. Germline V gene sequence: CDR1 SGDLS, CDR2 YYNGEE. The junction had 1 base not matched to a gene; V was cut back by 0 bases and J by 2 bases. CDR3 size: 16 residues. The variable domain in full, with the rest retrieved from reference TRBV9 and TRBJ1-4, is DSGVTQTPKHLITATGQRVTLRCSPRSGDLSVYWYQQSLDQGLQFLIQYYNGEERAKGNILERFSAQQFPDLHSELNLSSLELGDSALYFCASSVGTGGTNEKLFFGSGTQLSVL.

The genes are TRBV19 and TRBJ1-1; a possible D gene is TRBD1 (6 bases). The CDR3 contains 13 residues. V was clipped by 5 bases and J by 3 bases, with 10 bases between them. In germline, CDR1 is LNHDA, CDR2 SQIVND (reference sequence). The CDR3 region has the DNA TGTGCCAGTAGTTCCGGACAGTACACTGAAGCTTTCTTT. This encodes CASSSGQYTEAFF.

The chain has TRBV4-2 and TRBJ2-3; 12 nucleotides agree with TRBD2. J lost 0 bases, V lost 1 base, and 8 bases had no gene match. Germline loops: CDR1 LGHNA, CDR2 YNFKEQ. There are 19 residues in the CDR3. CDR3 protein: CASSQGLAGGKPSTDTQYF. CDR3 nucleotides: TGTGCCAGCAGCCAAGGTCTAGCGGGGGGGAAACCTAGCACAGATACGCAGTATTTT.

J is TRBJ2-1 and V is TRBV11-2, with 11 bases lining up with TRBD2. The CDR3 loop spans 15 amino acids. V was pared by 4 bases and J by 7 bases, with 6 bases of the junction left unmatched. The germline V gene encodes CDR1 SGHAT and CDR2 FQNNGV. CDR3 sequence: CASSSGSGGANEQFF. The CDR3 coding sequence is TGTGCCAGCAGCTCAGGTAGCGGGGGGGCAAATGAGCAGTTCTTC.

This clone was observed a few times. The genes are TRBV5-4 and TRBJ2-3, with a weak D call TRBD2 (5 bases). The germline V and J ends were trimmed by 7 bases and 1 base, with 10 bases remaining between them. This CDR3 is 13 amino acids long. Germline loops: CDR1 SGHNT, CDR2 YYREEE (reference sequence). CDR3 loop: CASGRAGTDTQYF. Here the CDR3 DNA reads TGTGCCAGCGGGCGGGCCGGCACAGATACGCAGTATTTT.

The V call is TRBV5-1, the J call TRBJ1-3; D is unresolved. CDR3 length: 14 amino acids. Germline-derived CDR1 and CDR2 are SGHRS and YFSETQ. Trimming removed 0 bases at V and 0 bases at J, with 4 bases between. The CDR3 DNA sequence: TGCGCCAGCAGCTTGGAGCACTCTGGAAACACCATATATTTT. Translation gives CASSLEHSGNTIYF.

The chain recombines TRBV6-5 with TRBJ1-2; D may be TRBD1 (6 bases). CDR3 size: 13 residues. The germline V and J ends were trimmed by 5 bases and 5 bases, with 12 bases remaining between them. Germline CDR1 is MNHEY and CDR2 is SVGAGI. The CDR3 nucleotides read TGTGCCAGCAGTCTTCGGACAGCGTATGGCTACACCTTC. It is translated as CASSLRTAYGYTF.

Details on this clone: A junction end diverges from the germline sequence, so it may reflect a read error. The sample holds other DNA sequences that translate to the same CDR3. The chain employs TRBV4-1 and TRBJ2-5, with 8 bases aligning to TRBD2. The CDR3 loop spans 17 amino acids. The germline V gene encodes CDR1 MGHRA and CDR2 YSYEKL. The CDR3 spells CASSQDQEAGGWETQYF. CDR3 sequence (DNA): TGCGCCAGCAGTCAAGATCAGGAGGCGGGGGGATGGGAGACCCAGTACTTC.

In nucleotides, the CDR3 is TGTGCCAGCAGCCTCGTCCGGGGGACCCTCACAGATACGCAGTATTTT. It translates to CASSLVRGTLTDTQYF. V and J are TRBV6-6 and TRBJ2-3; D perhaps matches TRBD2 (6 bases). Trimming shortened V by 6 bases and J by 2 bases, and 18 bases separated the two germline ends. CDR1 is MNHNY and CDR2 is SVGAGI in the germline V gene (reference sequence). The length of the CDR3 is 16 residues.

This rearrangement joins TRBV15 to TRBJ2-1; 10 bases line up with TRBD2. Germline CDR1 and CDR2: LNHNV and YYDKDF (reference sequence). CDR3 length: 18 amino acids. V lost 2 bases to trimming and J lost 1 base; unmatched junction nucleotides: 8. CDR3 DNA sequence: TGTGCCACCAGCAGACTAGCGGGGGCGGGGCGGTCCTACAATGAGCAGTTCTTC. Protein: CATSRLAGAGRSYNEQFF.

The chain recombines TRBV28 with TRBJ2-7; the match to TRBD2 covers 7 bases. This CDR3 is 15 amino acids long. Trimming removed 6 bases from V and 1 base from J; junction bases left unmatched: 9. Germline V lookup: CDR1 MDHEN, CDR2 SYDVKM. The DNA for the CDR3 is TGTGCCAGCAGGAACCAAATAGCGGGTTCCTACGAGCAGTACTTC. This sequence encodes CASRNQIAGSYEQYF. Supplemented by reference TRBV28 and TRBJ2-7, the full variable domain reads DVKVTQSSRYLVKRTGEKVFLECVQDMDHENMFWYRQDPGLGLRLIYFSYDVKMKEKGDIPEGYSVSREKKERFSLILESASTNQTSMYLCASRNQIAGSYEQYFGPGTRLTVT.

V usage is TRBV30 and J usage is TRBJ2-7, with D tentatively TRBD2 (6 bases). Trimming cost V 3 bases and J 6 bases, with 12 bases left between them. Germline V gives CDR1 GTSNPN, CDR2 SVGIG (reference sequence). CDR3 length equals 12 residues. The CDR3 loop reads CAWRDGGVEQYF. Here the CDR3 DNA reads TGTGCCTGGAGGGACGGGGGAGTCGAGCAGTACTTC.

The chain has TRBV19 and TRBJ2-7, with 7 positions matching TRBD1. Per germline, CDR1 LNHDA and CDR2 SQIVND (reference sequence). The length of the CDR3 is 15 residues. The V gene end was trimmed by 2 bases and the J gene end by 2 bases; junction bases not matched to a gene: 6. CDR3 amino acids: CASSISRDSTYEQYF. In nucleotides, the CDR3 is TGTGCCAGTAGTATAAGTCGGGACAGTACCTACGAGCAGTACTTC.

The genes are TRBV6-4 and TRBJ2-3; D is unclear. V lost 5 bases and J 0 bases, leaving 9 bases between the germline ends. Germline lookup yields CDR1 MRHNA and CDR2 SNTAGT. The CDR3 has 14 residues. This chain's CDR3 is CASSPTVSTDTQYF. CDR3 bases: TGTGCCAGCAGTCCCACGGTTAGCACAGATACGCAGTATTTT.

This chain uses TRBV25-1 with TRBJ1-2, with D possibly being TRBD1 (5 bases). Trimming took off 2 bases at V and 4 bases at J, with 11 bases between the two ends. Germline CDR1 MGHDK, CDR2 SYGVNS. The CDR3 has 14 residues. The CDR3 loop reads CASSEPGQAYGYTF. The CDR3 DNA reads as TGTGCCAGCAGTGAACCAGGGCAGGCCTATGGCTACACCTTC.

This chain connects TRBV4-3 to TRBJ1-2; the D gene is possibly TRBD1 (5 bases). CDR3 length: 16 residues. Germline CDR1 reads LGHNA; CDR2 reads YSLEER. V lost 1 base and J lost 8, with 20 bases in between. CDR3 DNA sequence: TGCGCCAGCAGCCAAGTCCCCAAAGCGGGACTGGGCGGCTACACCTTC. Encoded protein: CASSQVPKAGLGGYTF.